This T cell receptor beta chain emerged from a study of blood T cell repertoires in COVID-19. As for the study in general: From the United States, Italy and Spain came samples of acute and convalescent COVID-19. PBMCs, B-cell-depleted T cells, or T cells provided the cDNA or gDNA that made up the material.

V was pared by 5 bases and J by 2 bases, with 2 bases of the junction left unmatched. The CDR3 runs 14 residues. The germline gives CDR1 MGHDK, CDR2 SYGVNS. In the authors' methods: Researchers report that nucleated cell counts were estimated from reference gene primer amplification. Repertoires were generated with immunoSEQ multiplex PCR, while TCRdb's copy carries only in-frame clones and drops some. The V and J calls and clone size were taken over from that table, and D and trimming were inferred from the DNA. The table has about 190,000 clones, roughly 79% seen once. The material sequenced was peripheral blood. The sequence was obtained from a man between 60 and 75 years old with active or convalescent COVID-19. V and J are TRBV25-1 and TRBJ2-2; 7 bases match TRBD1. CDR3: CASSQGVNTGELFF. The CDR3 DNA reads TGTGCCAGCAGTCAGGGGGTAAACACCGGGGAGCTGTTTTTT.